This TCR beta chain originates from a study of control samples from healthy donors and cancer patients. The sample holds one count of this clone. The method was immunoSEQ multiplex PCR; TCRdb's version includes in-frame clones alone and lacks a portion of them. The repertoire holds tens of thousands of clones, with about 91% as singletons. There are 15 residues in the CDR3. Trimming at V came to 0 bases and at J to 7 bases, leaving 8 bases not matched to a gene. Germline V CDR1 and CDR2: SGHNT, YYREEE (reference sequence). The sequence derives from a young man with colorectal cancer. The sequenced sample was PBMCs. V gene TRBV5-4 combines with J gene TRBJ1-2; TRBD1 aligns across 8 bases. The CDR3 DNA reads TGTGCCAGCAGCTTGGGGACAGGGAATCCGGGTGGCTACACCTTC. This gives the protein CASSLGTGNPGGYTF.